Below, 2 T cell receptor beta chains from the same sample are listed, as sequenced in a study of radiation and T cells in renal cell carcinoma. TCRdb's copy holds only in-frame clones and misses some; the assay was immunoSEQ multiplex PCR. The data show approximately 150,000 clones, with around 78% seen just once and 20% to 25% held by the top ten. Time point noted: baseline pretreatment blood. The treatment was: 15 Gy SBRT to primary tumor, nephrectomy 4 weeks later. The source was blood, collected from a patient whose treatment included radiotherapy and nephrectomy. The receptors shown here come from a woman between 50 and 59 years old with renal cell carcinoma.

V is TRBV9 and J is TRBJ1-4; TRBD1 aligns across 8 bases. This CDR3 contains 15 residues. The junction had 4 bases not matched to a gene; V was cut back by 2 bases and J by 4 bases. Per the germline V gene, CDR1 is SGDLS and CDR2 is YYNGEE. CDR3 nucleotides: TGTGCCAGCAGCGTGACAGGGGCGGGTAATGAAAAACTGTTTTTT. It is translated as CASSVTGAGNEKLFF.

The rearrangement joins TRBV7-9 to TRBJ2-7, with unresolved D. This CDR3 has 14 amino acids. The V end lost 6 bases, the J end lost 0 bases, and 12 bases lay between the germline ends. Germline CDR1 is SEHNR and CDR2 is FQNEAQ (reference sequence). The CDR3 DNA reads as TGTGCCAGCAGTCCGACGGTCAGCTCCTACGAGCAGTACTTC. This encodes CASSPTVSSYEQYF.